This entry lists 22 T cell receptor beta chains sequenced from one sample in a study of T cells expressing NK-cell markers. Reprocessing the 5' RACE reads, TCRdb reports a single entry for every CDR3 protein and omits DNA. Here the sample table reports 300,000 to 500,000 distinct CDR3 sequences. The sequenced sample was blood T cells: a sorted CD56 or NKG2C T cell subset, CD4+ or CD8+ T cells, or bulk PBMC T cells (not recorded which). These receptors originate from a woman in her forties or fifties in good health.

V gene TRBV2 combines with J gene TRBJ2-4; TCRdb proposes TRBD1, but this gene call is untestable without DNA. The CDR3 sequence is 14 residues long. The germline V gene encodes CDR1 SNHLY and CDR2 FYNNEI. This chain's CDR3 is CASSPELAKNIQYF.

The chain uses TRBV6-5 and TRBJ2-4; TCRdb picks TRBD1, but there is no DNA to check that call. Per the germline V gene, CDR1 is MNHEY and CDR2 is SVGAGI. The CDR3 totals 14 residues. CDR3 loop: CASSSPGGGNIQYF.

The chain employs TRBV6-2 or TRBV6-3 and TRBJ2-7; TCRdb designates TRBD2, a call that cannot be tested without DNA. CDR3 length equals 18 residues. Germline V gene data show CDR1 as MNHEY and CDR2 as SVGEGT. This CDR3 reads CASSYGLRSGRAASEQYF.

V gene TRBV7-3 combines with J gene TRBJ2-1; the D call from TCRdb, TRBD2, cannot be confirmed without DNA. The CDR3 is made up of 14 amino acids. Germline V gene lookup returns CDR1 SGHTA and CDR2 FQGTGA. CDR3 sequence: CASSPRTSANEQFF.

V and J are TRBV27 and TRBJ2-3. This CDR3 has 14 residues. Germline loops: CDR1 MNHEY, CDR2 SMNVEV (reference sequence). CDR3 sequence reads: CASSLSNSGDTQYF.

This sequence joins TRBV11-2 and TRBJ2-1; lacking DNA, the TRBD2 call made by TCRdb goes unchecked. This CDR3 comprises 16 residues. The germline V gene has CDR1 SGHAT and CDR2 FQNNGV. CDR3 protein: CASSLVTAGGGGEQFF.

The genes are TRBV28 and TRBJ2-3; as DNA is missing, the TRBD2 call by TCRdb cannot be tested. This CDR3 has 17 residues. The V gene's germline CDR1 is MDHEN and CDR2 SYDVKM. CDR3 residues: CASSGTSGRALADTQYF.

This chain links TRBV4-1 with TRBJ2-1. This CDR3 spans 13 amino acids. CDR1 is MGHRA, CDR2 YSYEKL, per germline. CDR3: CASSQMDDNEQFF.

The chain is built from TRBV12-3 or TRBV12-4 and TRBJ2-4; TCRdb's D gene call, TRBD2, goes unchecked for lack of DNA. This CDR3 region has 17 residues. The CDR3 is CASNSGNHPPGKNIQYF.

The chain recombines TRBV11-2 with TRBJ2-5. CDR1 SGHAT and CDR2 FQNNGV come from the germline V gene. CDR3 size: 14 residues. CDR3 in amino acids: CASSLGTIGETQYF.

V is TRBV11-2 and J is TRBJ2-3. The germline CDR1 and CDR2 sequences are SGHAT and FQNNGV. This CDR3 has 14 amino acids. The CDR3 loop reads CASSLSTGADTQYF.

The V call is TRBV10-3, the J call TRBJ2-7. The CDR3 is 13 amino acids. Germline values: CDR1 ENHRY, CDR2 SYGVKD. The CDR3 is CAIRNRATYEQYF.

The chain couples TRBV5-6 to TRBJ1-1; the TRBD1 assignment by TCRdb is unverifiable without DNA. The CDR3 is made up of 13 amino acids. Germline V CDR1 and CDR2: SGHDT, YYEEEE. CDR3 in amino acids: CASSRGEPTEAFF.

The J gene is TRBJ2-4, the V gene TRBV12-3 or TRBV12-4. There are 14 residues in the CDR3. The CDR3 loop is CASNGSWGKNIQYF.

The rearrangement uses TRBV20-1 and TRBJ2-7; the TRBD1 assignment by TCRdb is unverifiable without DNA. The length of the CDR3 is 14 residues. Germline V gives CDR1 DFQATT, CDR2 SNEGSKA (reference sequence). The CDR3 reads CSATGTERTYEQYF.

CDR3 loop: CASSLSRDRDLPEAFF. This sequence joins TRBV11-2 and TRBJ1-1; TCRdb gives TRBD1 as the D gene, but with no DNA this cannot be confirmed. The CDR3 has 16 amino acids. In germline, CDR1 is SGHAT, CDR2 FQNNGV.

The rearrangement uses TRBV29-1 and TRBJ1-4. The CDR3 is 12 residues long. Germline V lookup: CDR1 SQVTM, CDR2 ANQGSEA. The CDR3 reads CSASATNEKLFF.

The J gene is TRBJ2-1, the V gene TRBV30; TCRdb's D call of TRBD1 is untestable without DNA. The CDR3 covers 15 residues. Germline CDR1 reads GTSNPN; CDR2 reads SVGIG (reference sequence). The CDR3 protein is CAWSVQGATYNEQFF. Looking up the rest from reference TRBV30 and TRBJ2-1 gives the full variable domain: SQTIHQWPATLVQPVGSPLSLECTVEGTSNPNLYWYRQAAGRGLQLLFYSVGIGQISSEVPQNLSASRPQDRQFILSSKKLLLSDSGFYLCAWSVQGATYNEQFFGPGTRLTVL.

V gene TRBV5-1 combines with J gene TRBJ2-6; TCRdb selects TRBD1, and the lack of DNA leaves this call unchecked. Germline CDR1 is SGHRS and CDR2 is YFSETQ. This CDR3 has 15 residues. CDR3 in amino acids: CASRRDSSGANVLTF. Based on the CDR3 plus reference TRBV5-1 and TRBJ2-6, the full variable domain is KAGVTQTPRYLIKTRGQQVTLSCSPISGHRSVSWYQQTPGQGLQFLFEYFSETQRNKGNFPGRFSGRQFSNSRSEMNVSTLELGDSALYLCASRRDSSGANVLTFGAGSRLTVL.

V and J are TRBV7-9 and TRBJ1-3; there is no DNA to check the TCRdb D call of TRBD1. CDR3 length: 15 residues. CDR1 and CDR2 (germline): SEHNR, FQNEAQ (reference sequence). CDR3 region: CAIRTGGDSGNTIYF.

The V gene is TRBV29-1, the J gene TRBJ2-1; the D call from TCRdb, TRBD2, cannot be confirmed without DNA. The CDR3 has 15 residues. Germline CDR1 reads SQVTM; CDR2 reads ANQGSEA. The CDR3 reads CSVGSSVSSYNEQFF.

V gene TRBV9 combines with J gene TRBJ2-3; TCRdb's D call of TRBD1 is untestable without DNA. The CDR3 extends over 15 amino acids. Germline CDR1 and CDR2: SGDLS and YYNGEE. The CDR3 is CASSVGGSYTDTQYF.